The present TCR beta chain was sequenced within a study of blood T cell repertoires in COVID-19 (dated by TCRdb to the early 2020s). In terms of the full investigation: The collaborator samples originated in the United States, Italy and Spain and spanned the acute and convalescent phases of COVID-19. The material from the prospective study consisted of cDNA or gDNA derived from T cells, B-cell-depleted T cells, or PBMCs. The dataset comprised deeply sampled blood TCRbeta repertoires from subjects exposed to, actively infected with, or recovered from COVID-19. The repertoires were made available in a free public database intended to serve as a resource for research on the immune response to SARS-CoV-2. Samples came from the ongoing ImmuneRACE study (first 160 participants) plus 1,254 subjects from 6 global collaborators. Nearly every sample came with metadata listing a de-identified subject ID, COVID-19 status, age in years and sex. Where available, HLA class I and class II types were taken from metadata supplied by the sample provider and were not determined by assay-based typing.

The immunoSEQ Assay, a bias-controlled multiplex PCR, was used to amplify TCRbeta CDR3 regions from genomic DNA. The paper's data handling went like this. Nucleated cell counts per sample were estimated from amplification of reference gene primers within the assay. To quantify the absolute abundance of each unique TCRbeta CDR3 rearrangement, sequence reads were collapsed and filtered. For each sample, productive Simpson clonality was calculated as the square root of Simpson's diversity index across productive rearrangements. TCRdb carries this immuneACCESS record with in-frame sequences only. Its versions omit some clonotypes, under half of them owing to an unresolved V gene in the studies checked, with the rest unexplained. That table furnishes V, J and clone size, whereas the DNA furnished D and trimming. The sample data list 70,000 or so clones, and around 76% of these were observed just once. The leading ten clones occupy around a sixth of the sample.

Measured from the cysteine to the phenylalanine, the CDR3 is 15 residues long. The kept DNA is CDR3 alone, 45 bases in frame from the first base. The germline V gene provides CDR1 MNHEY and CDR2 SVGAGI. V sheds 6 bases and J sheds 8 bases, leaving 22 bases between their ends. What the study reported, not specific to this receptor: The amount of clinical and demographic metadata varied by source and participant and was provided uncurated.

Comments on this clone: Its binding antigen is unknown. No clone much larger than this one lies a single base away; base qualities are absent.

The collaborating institutions used their own protocols to collect whole blood in K2EDTA tubes. For TCRbeta analysis, collaborators shipped samples in one of three forms: frozen whole blood, isolated PBMCs, or DNA extracted from either of those sample types. The sequence joins TRBV6-5 to TRBJ1-2; the D gene is possibly TRBD1, with 5 bases matching. This receptor was taken from a human donor in a cohort sampled during active COVID-19. The specimen was peripheral blood. The nucleotide sequence reads as follows: TGTGCCAGCAGCCTCCGGGGACGGGACTGGGACGGCTACACCTTC. Its translation is CASSLRGRDWDGYTF.